These T cell receptor beta chains were read from a single sample in a study of T cell changes during pregnancy in multiple sclerosis. Method: immunoSEQ multiplex PCR; TCRdb's copy keeps in-frame clones and lacks some. The sample shows tens of thousands of clones, roughly 92% of them seen only once. The sequencing used peripheral blood, collected after pregnancy. The receptors stem from a female donor with multiple sclerosis, enrolled in a pregnancy study. Both conserved end residues are part of each CDR3. D genes are given only for firm matches. The size field is filled for only some rows; it gives once, few, many or a size class.

V gene: TRBV30; J gene: TRBJ2-3; clone size: NA; D gene: NA; CDR3 DNA: TGTGCCGGCCACAGGACAGATACGCAGTATTTT; CDR3 protein: CAGHRTDTQYF
V gene: TRBV6-5; J gene: TRBJ2-2; clone size: NA; D gene: NA; CDR3 DNA: TGTGCCAGCAGTTCGACAATTGCCAACACCGGGGAGCTGTTTTTT; CDR3 protein: CASSSTIANTGELFF
V gene: TRBV29-1; J gene: TRBJ2-3; clone size: NA; D gene: TRBD2; CDR3 DNA: TGCAGCGCCGCTAGCGGGGGGCACACAGATACGCAGTATTTT; CDR3 protein: CSAASGGHTDTQYF
V gene: TRBV7-8; J gene: TRBJ2-3; clone size: NA; D gene: TRBD2; CDR3 DNA: TGTGCCAGCAAATCCCCTAGCGGGAGTATGGATACGCAGTATTTT; CDR3 protein: CASKSPSGSMDTQYF
V gene: TRBV12-5; J gene: TRBJ1-5; clone size: NA; D gene: NA; CDR3 DNA: TGTGCTAGTGGCCGGCGGACAGACAATCAGCCCCAGCATTTT; CDR3 protein: CASGRRTDNQPQHF
V gene: TRBV5-1; J gene: TRBJ2-5; clone size: NA; D gene: NA; CDR3 DNA: TGCGCCAGCAGGCCTACTAGTAGCCAAGAGACCCAGTACTTC; CDR3 protein: CASRPTSSQETQYF
V gene: TRBV6-5; J gene: TRBJ1-2; clone size: NA; D gene: TRBD1; CDR3 DNA: TGTGCCAGCAGTTACTCACGAGACAGGGGCGGTGGCTACACCTTC; CDR3 protein: CASSYSRDRGGGYTF
V gene: TRBV5-5; J gene: TRBJ2-2; clone size: NA; D gene: TRBD1; CDR3 DNA: TGTGCCAGCAGCTGGACAGGGGGCGCGGACACCGGGGAGCTGTTTTTT; CDR3 protein: CASSWTGGADTGELFF
V gene: TRBV2; J gene: TRBJ1-1; clone size: NA; D gene: NA; CDR3 DNA: TGTGCCAGCAGCAATACAGGGCCTGGGGACACTGAAGCTTTCTTT; CDR3 protein: CASSNTGPGDTEAFF
V gene: TRBV5-4; J gene: TRBJ2-3; clone size: NA; D gene: TRBD1; CDR3 DNA: TGTGCCAGCAGACGCGACAGGGGTGGCGGCACAGATACGCAGTATTTT; CDR3 protein: CASRRDRGGGTDTQYF
V gene: TRBV7-3; J gene: TRBJ1-1; clone size: NA; D gene: TRBD1; CDR3 DNA: TGTGCCAGCAGCTTGAAGGACAGGGAGAACACTGAAGCTTTCTTT; CDR3 protein: CASSLKDRENTEAFF
V gene: TRBV5-5; J gene: TRBJ2-7; clone size: NA; D gene: NA; CDR3 DNA: TGTGCCAGCAGCCCAACTCTCTACGAGCAGTACTTC; CDR3 protein: CASSPTLYEQYF
V gene: TRBV4-2; J gene: TRBJ2-1; clone size: NA; D gene: TRBD2; CDR3 DNA: TGTGCCAGCAGCAAACTAGCGGGAGGGGGGTTTGAGCAGTTCTTC; CDR3 protein: CASSKLAGGGFEQFF
V gene: TRBV10-1; J gene: TRBJ2-1; clone size: NA; D gene: NA; CDR3 DNA: TGCGCCAGCAGTGAGACCACACTAGTTCGTGAGCAGTTCTTC; CDR3 protein: CASSETTLVREQFF
V gene: TRBV7-8; J gene: TRBJ2-5; clone size: NA; D gene: NA; CDR3 DNA: TGTGCCAGCAGCTTAGCGAGTAGTGTCTTTCCGTCTGCGGAGACCCAGTACTTC; CDR3 protein: CASSLASSVFPSAETQYF
V gene: TRBV9; J gene: TRBJ1-1; clone size: few; D gene: NA; CDR3 DNA: TGTGCCAGCAGCGTCGAAGGGCGGGATGAAGCTTTCTTT; CDR3 protein: CASSVEGRDEAFF
V gene: TRBV30; J gene: TRBJ2-7; clone size: NA; D gene: TRBD1; CDR3 DNA: TGTGCCTGGAGTTCCGGACAGGCCCCCTACGAGCAGTACTTC; CDR3 protein: CAWSSGQAPYEQYF
V gene: TRBV14; J gene: TRBJ1-3; clone size: NA; D gene: NA; CDR3 DNA: TGTGCCAGCGCCTACGGGGTAGGAAACACCATATATTTT; CDR3 protein: CASAYGVGNTIYF
V gene: TRBV7-2; J gene: TRBJ2-4; clone size: once; D gene: NA; CDR3 DNA: TGTGCCAGCAGCTTTGCCGGGGAAAACATTCAGTACTTC; CDR3 protein: CASSFAGENIQYF
V gene: TRBV7-8; J gene: TRBJ2-7; clone size: NA; D gene: NA; CDR3 DNA: TGTGCCAGCAGCTTAGGGCAGGCCTCAAGGCAGTACTTC; CDR3 protein: CASSLGQASRQYF
V gene: TRBV18; J gene: TRBJ1-4; clone size: once; D gene: NA; CDR3 DNA: TGTGCCAGCTCCCCCCGTTGGGAGGGCGATGAAAAACTGTTTTTT; CDR3 protein: CASSPRWEGDEKLFF
V gene: TRBV15; J gene: TRBJ1-5; clone size: NA; D gene: NA; CDR3 DNA: TGTGCCACCAGCAGAGATCAGGTGCAGCCCCAGCATTTT; CDR3 protein: CATSRDQVQPQHF
V gene: TRBV6-5; J gene: TRBJ2-7; clone size: NA; D gene: TRBD1; CDR3 DNA: TGTGCCAGCAGTAGACAGGGGTTCGCCTACGAGCAGTACTTC; CDR3 protein: CASSRQGFAYEQYF
V gene: TRBV5-1; J gene: TRBJ1-2; clone size: NA; D gene: NA; CDR3 DNA: TGCGCCAGCAGCTTGGATGGGCCGGATCTCTACGGCTACACCTTC; CDR3 protein: CASSLDGPDLYGYTF
V gene: TRBV19; J gene: TRBJ2-6; clone size: NA; D gene: TRBD1; CDR3 DNA: TGTGCCAGTAGCCGTGGGACAGGGGGGTCTGGGGCCAACGTCCTGACTTTC; CDR3 protein: CASSRGTGGSGANVLTF
V gene: TRBV6-5; J gene: TRBJ2-5; clone size: NA; D gene: TRBD1; CDR3 DNA: TGTGCCAGCAGTTCATGGACAGGGTACCAAGAGACCCAGTACTTC; CDR3 protein: CASSSWTGYQETQYF
V gene: TRBV5-1; J gene: TRBJ2-7; clone size: few; D gene: NA; CDR3 DNA: TGCGCCAGCAGCTTACAAAGGGGCAGCGACGAGCAGTACTTC; CDR3 protein: CASSLQRGSDEQYF
V gene: TRBV7-3; J gene: TRBJ1-5; clone size: NA; D gene: NA; CDR3 DNA: TGTGCCAGCAGCTTAACGGGAGGTAGCAATCAGCCCCAGCATTTT; CDR3 protein: CASSLTGGSNQPQHF
V gene: TRBV5-6; J gene: TRBJ2-2; clone size: NA; D gene: TRBD1; CDR3 DNA: TGTGCCAGCAGCTGGACAGGGCCGACCGGGGAGCTGTTTTTT; CDR3 protein: CASSWTGPTGELFF
V gene: TRBV7-9; J gene: TRBJ2-1; clone size: few; D gene: TRBD2; CDR3 DNA: TGTGCCAGCAGTTCCGAGGGCGGGAGCATTGCCTATGAGCAGTTCTTC; CDR3 protein: CASSSEGGSIAYEQFF
V gene: TRBV27; J gene: TRBJ2-1; clone size: NA; D gene: TRBD2; CDR3 DNA: TGTGCCAGCAGTTCTCCCCCTAGCGGGGTCAATGAGCAGTTCTTC; CDR3 protein: CASSSPPSGVNEQFF
V gene: TRBV4-2; J gene: TRBJ1-4; clone size: many; D gene: TRBD1; CDR3 DNA: TGTGCCAGCAGCCATGGACAGGGAAGCGGTAATGAAAAACTGTTTTTT; CDR3 protein: CASSHGQGSGNEKLFF
V gene: TRBV28; J gene: TRBJ2-7; clone size: few; D gene: NA; CDR3 DNA: TGTGCCACCCAGGGGCTGACCTACGAGCAGTACTTC; CDR3 protein: CATQGLTYEQYF
V gene: TRBV6-4; J gene: TRBJ1-2; clone size: NA; D gene: NA; CDR3 DNA: TGTGCCACGAGGCAGGGGTATGGCTACACCTTC; CDR3 protein: CATRQGYGYTF
V gene: TRBV5-1; J gene: TRBJ2-3; clone size: NA; D gene: TRBD2; CDR3 DNA: TGCGCCAGCAGGCGGGGGGGCCCGGATACGCAGTATTTT; CDR3 protein: CASRRGGPDTQYF
V gene: TRBV2; J gene: TRBJ2-1; clone size: NA; D gene: TRBD2; CDR3 DNA: TGTGCCAGCCCTAAGCGGGAGGGCCCTAATGAGCAGTTCTTC; CDR3 protein: CASPKREGPNEQFF
V gene: TRBV9; J gene: TRBJ2-1; clone size: NA; D gene: TRBD1; CDR3 DNA: TGTGCCAGCAGCGCCGGCCGGTACTGGACAGGGAACTACAATGAGCAGTTCTTC; CDR3 protein: CASSAGRYWTGNYNEQFF
V gene: TRBV2; J gene: TRBJ2-7; clone size: NA; D gene: TRBD1; CDR3 DNA: TGTGCCAGCAGCGGGACAGGCGGGTACTCCTACGAGCAGTACTTC; CDR3 protein: CASSGTGGYSYEQYF
V gene: TRBV4-2; J gene: TRBJ2-7; clone size: NA; D gene: TRBD2; CDR3 DNA: TGTGCCAGCAGCCCGGGACTAGTTAGTTACGAGCAGTACTTC; CDR3 protein: CASSPGLVSYEQYF
V gene: TRBV19; J gene: TRBJ2-4; clone size: NA; D gene: NA; CDR3 DNA: TGTGCCAGTAGTAGCGGATTCCTAGCCAAAAACATTCAGTACTTC; CDR3 protein: CASSSGFLAKNIQYF
V gene: TRBV5-1; J gene: TRBJ1-4; clone size: NA; D gene: TRBD1; CDR3 DNA: TGCGCCAGCAGCTTCAAGGGGGCCCCTAATGAAAAACTGTTTTTT; CDR3 protein: CASSFKGAPNEKLFF
V gene: TRBV4-2; J gene: TRBJ2-3; clone size: NA; D gene: TRBD1; CDR3 DNA: TGTGCCAGCAGCCAAGATCTAACAGGGGGTTGGGATACGCAGTATTTT; CDR3 protein: CASSQDLTGGWDTQYF
V gene: TRBV4-3; J gene: TRBJ2-7; clone size: NA; D gene: NA; CDR3 DNA: TGCGCCAGCAGCCAAGAAACCGGGAGCCATACCTACGAGCAGTACTTC; CDR3 protein: CASSQETGSHTYEQYF
V gene: TRBV19; J gene: TRBJ2-5; clone size: NA; D gene: NA; CDR3 DNA: TGTGCCAGTAGTAACAGTCACCCAGGGACCCAGTACTTC; CDR3 protein: CASSNSHPGTQYF
V gene: TRBV19; J gene: TRBJ2-2; clone size: NA; D gene: TRBD2; CDR3 DNA: TGTGCCAGTAGTACCCTAACTAGCGGGTCATTTACCGGGGAGCTGTTTTTT; CDR3 protein: CASSTLTSGSFTGELFF
V gene: TRBV6-5; J gene: TRBJ2-1; clone size: NA; D gene: NA; CDR3 DNA: TGTGCCAGCAGTTACTCTTGGGGAGTATCAGACAATGAGCAGTTCTTC; CDR3 protein: CASSYSWGVSDNEQFF
V gene: TRBV11-1; J gene: TRBJ2-5; clone size: NA; D gene: NA; CDR3 DNA: TGTGCCAGCAGCTTAGTGCTAGGAGGAGGAGGCGAGACCCAGTACTTC; CDR3 protein: CASSLVLGGGGETQYF
V gene: TRBV7-8; J gene: TRBJ2-7; clone size: NA; D gene: TRBD2; CDR3 DNA: TGTGCCAGCAGCTTACAGACTAGCGGATCGGAGTTC; CDR3 protein: CASSLQTSGSEF
V gene: TRBV18; J gene: TRBJ1-2; clone size: once; D gene: TRBD1; CDR3 DNA: TGTGCCAGCTCACCAGGGACAGGGGGCTTCGGAACCTTC; CDR3 protein: CASSPGTGGFGTF
V gene: TRBV5-5; J gene: TRBJ1-2; clone size: few; D gene: TRBD1; CDR3 DNA: TGTGCCAGCAGCTTGGGCTCGGGACAGGTTTGGGGCTACACCTTC; CDR3 protein: CASSLGSGQVWGYTF
V gene: TRBV19; J gene: TRBJ2-3; clone size: few; D gene: TRBD1; CDR3 DNA: TGTGCCAGTAGTGCAAACAGGGGAGATACGCAGTATTTT; CDR3 protein: CASSANRGDTQYF
V gene: TRBV19; J gene: TRBJ1-5; clone size: once; D gene: NA; CDR3 DNA: TGTGCCAGTAGTCAGGGGTCGAGCAATCAGCCCCAGCATTTT; CDR3 protein: CASSQGSSNQPQHF
V gene: TRBV29-1; J gene: TRBJ2-1; clone size: NA; D gene: TRBD2; CDR3 DNA: TGCAGCGTTGAAGGAGGAAGCGGGGGGGGGAATGAGCAGTTCTTC; CDR3 protein: CSVEGGSGGGNEQFF